This is a list of T cell receptor beta chains from one sample in a study of blood T cell repertoires in COVID-19. Produced via immunoSEQ multiplex PCR; TCRdb's table is partial and in-frame only. The sample records fewer than 200,000 clones, about three quarters being singletons. The sequenced sample was peripheral blood. These receptor sequences come from a woman in her 50s with active or convalescent COVID-19. CDR3s include the opening cysteine and the closing phenylalanine or tryptophan. A D gene is named only where the DNA matches it firmly. Rows may omit the clone size; those that give it use once, few, many or a size class.

abundance | j_gene | d_gene | v_gene | CDR3nt | CDR3aa
- | TRBJ1-5 | TRBD1 | TRBV28 | TGTGCCAGCAGAGAGACGACAGGGAGGAATCAGCCCCAGCATTTT | CASRETTGRNQPQHF
few | TRBJ2-2 | - | TRBV5-1 | TGCGCCAGCAGCTTCCTAGGGGACACCTCCACCGGGGAGCTGTTTTTT | CASSFLGDTSTGELFF
- | TRBJ2-1 | - | TRBV3-1/TRBV3-2 | TGTGCCAGCAGCCAAGCCCTACCCAATGAGCAGTTCTTC | CASSQALPNEQFF
- | TRBJ2-5 | TRBD1 | TRBV18 | TGTGCCAGCTCACCCAGCCGGGACAGGGGGGAGACCCAGTACTTC | CASSPSRDRGETQYF
- | TRBJ1-2 | - | TRBV27 | TGTGCCAGCAGTTTAGGAGGGCTTGACTATGGCTACACCTTC | CASSLGGLDYGYTF
- | TRBJ2-2 | - | TRBV7-9 | TGTGCCAGCAGCTTGCTAGCGTCGAACACCGGGGAGCTGTTTTTT | CASSLLASNTGELFF
- | TRBJ1-2 | TRBD1 | TRBV18 | TGTGCCAGCTCCCAACAGGGGAATGATGGCTACACCTTC | CASSQQGNDGYTF
few | TRBJ1-1 | - | TRBV7-2 | TGTGCCAGCAGCACCGGACAGCTGAACACTGAAGCTTTCTTT | CASSTGQLNTEAFF
- | TRBJ1-4 | TRBD1 | TRBV4-3 | TGCGCCAGCAGCCACGAAATCGGACAGGGTAATGAAAAACTGTTTTTT | CASSHEIGQGNEKLFF
few | TRBJ1-3 | TRBD1 | TRBV6-5 | TGTGCCAGCAGACCGGACAGGACTGGAAACACCATATATTTT | CASRPDRTGNTIYF
- | TRBJ2-7 | - | TRBV7-2 | TGTGCCAGCAGCCGGGAACCCACCTACGAGCAGTACTTC | CASSREPTYEQYF
- | TRBJ1-2 | - | TRBV5-6 | TGTGCCAGCAGCCCGGGGGGCTATGGCTACACCTTC | CASSPGGYGYTF
- | TRBJ1-6 | TRBD1 | TRBV28 | TGTGCCAGCAGGGGACAGAATAATTCACCCCTCCACTTT | CASRGQNNSPLHF
- | TRBJ2-1 | TRBD1 | TRBV24-1 | TGTGCCACCAGTGACACAGGGGTATCGGACAATGAGCAGTTCTTC | CATSDTGVSDNEQFF
- | TRBJ1-3 | - | TRBV25-1 | TGTGCCAGCAGTGGTCTTACCCCCGGAGCTGGAAACACCATATATTTT | CASSGLTPGAGNTIYF
- | TRBJ1-1 | - | TRBV2 | TGTGCCAGCAGGGGGACACCGAACACTGAAGCTTTCTTT | CASRGTPNTEAFF
- | TRBJ1-6 | - | TRBV4-2 | TGTGCCAGCAGCCACGGCTGGGGGGGCAGCTCCTATAATTCACCCCTCCACTTT | CASSHGWGGSSYNSPLHF
- | TRBJ1-4 | TRBD1 | TRBV7-2 | TGTGCCAGCAGCTGGCGGACAGGGCTGCAGGAAAAACTGTTTTTT | CASSWRTGLQEKLFF
- | TRBJ2-7 | - | TRBV5-6 | TGTGCCAGCAGCTTGGCGCAGAACTACGAGCAGTACTTC | CASSLAQNYEQYF
- | TRBJ2-7 | - | TRBV6-5 | TGTGCCAGCAGTTACTCAGGGCAGTCATCGGGGTACGAGCAGTACTTC | CASSYSGQSSGYEQYF
- | TRBJ2-5 | TRBD2 | TRBV19 | TGTGCCAGTAGTGTTAGCGGGAGGGGAGGCGAGACCCAGTACTTC | CASSVSGRGGETQYF
- | TRBJ1-5 | - | TRBV30 | TGTGCCTGGAATCGGGGTGGAGGGAGGAGTAATCAGCCCCAGCATTTT | CAWNRGGGRSNQPQHF
- | TRBJ1-4 | - | TRBV28 | TGTGCCAGCAGTATCCCGGACATTAATGAAAAACTGTTTTTT | CASSIPDINEKLFF
few | TRBJ2-3 | TRBD1 | TRBV7-8 | TGTGCCAGCAGCCGACTGACAGGGGCCCCCGGGGATACGCAGTATTTT | CASSRLTGAPGDTQYF
- | TRBJ1-5 | - | TRBV6-5 | TGTGCCAGCAGCACGACGGGTAGCAATCAGCCCCAGCATTTT | CASSTTGSNQPQHF
once | TRBJ2-7 | TRBD2 | TRBV2 | TGTGCCAGCAGTGCGGCGTACCCGGGACTAGCGGGAGGTGAGCAGTACTTC | CASSAAYPGLAGGEQYF
- | TRBJ1-1 | - | TRBV6-1 | TGTGCCAGCAGTGAAGTGGCGGGCACTGAAGCTTTCTTT | CASSEVAGTEAFF
few | TRBJ2-1 | - | TRBV7-3 | TGTGCCAGCAGTCAATCCCCCCGGGGTCTAGCCAATGAGCAGTTCTTC | CASSQSPRGLANEQFF
- | TRBJ1-4 | TRBD1 | TRBV6-5 | TGTGCCAGCAGCCGGGACAGGGGGCTCGAAAAACTGTTTTTT | CASSRDRGLEKLFF
- | TRBJ2-1 | - | TRBV19 | TGTGCCAGTAGTATAGCCGACAGCCCCTACAATGAGCAGTTCTTC | CASSIADSPYNEQFF
few | TRBJ2-2 | - | TRBV19 | TGTGCCAGTAGCACCCTGGACAGCCCGAACACCGGGGAGCTGTTTTTT | CASSTLDSPNTGELFF
- | TRBJ2-2 | - | TRBV27 | TGTGCCAGCAGTTTTGACAGAAGGGGTCTCACCGGGGAGCTGTTTTTT | CASSFDRRGLTGELFF
few | TRBJ1-1 | - | TRBV10-3 | TGTGCCATCAGTGATAGTTCAGGGGTGGGCACTGAAGCTTTCTTT | CAISDSSGVGTEAFF
- | TRBJ1-2 | - | TRBV7-9 | TGTGCCAGCAGCTTTGGCTCAAACAGGGCAGGCAATGGCTACACCTTC | CASSFGSNRAGNGYTF
- | TRBJ1-3 | TRBD1 | TRBV6-6 | TGTGCCATTTTAGACAGGGGGCATGAAAACACCATATATTTT | CAILDRGHENTIYF
- | TRBJ2-3 | TRBD2 | TRBV7-2 | TGTGCCAGCAGCTTTAGGGTTAGCGGGAGGGCCGTGACAGATACGCAGTATTTT | CASSFRVSGRAVTDTQYF
- | TRBJ2-2 | TRBD2 | TRBV11-2 | TGTGCCAGCAGCCCTCGGACTAGCGGGGGTCCAGTCGGCGGGGAGCTGTTTTTT | CASSPRTSGGPVGGELFF
- | TRBJ2-5 | - | TRBV19 | TGTGCCAGTAGGGACAGAGGACAAGAGACCCAGTACTTC | CASRDRGQETQYF
- | TRBJ2-5 | TRBD1 | TRBV10-3 | TGTGCCACCGTGGGGGGACAGGGAGGGGAGACCCAGTACTTC | CATVGGQGGETQYF
few | TRBJ2-1 | - | TRBV11-2 | TGTGCCAGCAGGCGTCGCGGGGGCTCGGGGGATGAGCAGTTCTTC | CASRRRGGSGDEQFF
few | TRBJ1-5 | TRBD1 | TRBV2 | TGTGCCAGCAAGGGACAGGTAAATCAGCCCCAGCATTTT | CASKGQVNQPQHF
- | TRBJ2-2 | - | TRBV2 | TGTGCCAGCAGTCGGACTACCAACACCGGGGAGCTGTTTTTT | CASSRTTNTGELFF
- | TRBJ1-1 | - | TRBV9 | TGTGCCAGCAGCGCGGGACTCATGAACACTGAAGCTTTCTTT | CASSAGLMNTEAFF
few | TRBJ1-2 | TRBD1 | TRBV6-2/TRBV6-3 | TGTGCCAGCAGTTACGGGACAGGGGGCAGAATCTATGGCTACACCTTC | CASSYGTGGRIYGYTF
- | TRBJ2-5 | - | TRBV5-6 | TGTGCCAGCAGCTCTCCGCTAGGTGGGGAGACCCAGTACTTC | CASSSPLGGETQYF
few | TRBJ2-2 | TRBD1 | TRBV5-6 | TGTGCCAGCAGCTTGGGTATCCGGGACAGGGGGCAGACCGGGGAGCTGTTTTTT | CASSLGIRDRGQTGELFF
- | TRBJ2-7 | TRBD2 | TRBV28 | TGTGCCAGCAATAGCGGGGGAGTCTACGAGCAGTACTTC | CASNSGGVYEQYF
- | TRBJ2-5 | TRBD2 | TRBV9 | TGTGCCAGCAGCGCCACTAGCGGGGTAGCTGGAGAGACCCAGTACTTC | CASSATSGVAGETQYF
- | TRBJ2-2 | TRBD2 | TRBV7-8 | TGTGCCAGCAGCTTAGTAGGCGGGGGGAACACCGGGGAGCTGTTTTTT | CASSLVGGGNTGELFF
- | TRBJ1-4 | - | TRBV28 | TGTGCCAGCAGCCTTACAGGAAGGAATGAAAAACTGTTTTTT | CASSLTGRNEKLFF
- | TRBJ1-1 | - | TRBV5-4 | TGTGCCAGCAGCTTGGAGCCAGGGCGGAACACTGAAGCTTTCTTT | CASSLEPGRNTEAFF
- | TRBJ2-3 | TRBD2 | TRBV13 | TGTGCCAGCAGCCGCCCCGCCGGGACTAGCAAGGCAGATACGCAGTATTTT | CASSRPAGTSKADTQYF
- | TRBJ1-1 | TRBD1 | TRBV6-5 | TGTGCCAGCAGGACCCTAAGACAGGGAAAACCTGAAGCTTTCTTT | CASRTLRQGKPEAFF
once | TRBJ2-3 | - | TRBV4-1 | TGCGCCAGCAGCATCGGACTAATTCTAGGCACAGATACGCAGTATTTT | CASSIGLILGTDTQYF